The sequence of this T cell receptor beta chain was determined in a study of blood T cell repertoires in COVID-19. Looked up from germline, CDR1 is MNHNY and CDR2 is SVGAGI (reference sequence). This CDR3 has 16 amino acids. V dropped 0 bases and J dropped 1 base, with 13 bases sitting between them. The protocol was immunoSEQ multiplex PCR, while the TCRdb copy is restricted to in-frame clones and leaves out a portion. The sample shows approximately 130,000 clones, about 83% of them seen only once. This rearrangement joins TRBV6-6 to TRBJ2-7, with D hard to call. Material for sequencing was peripheral blood. The receptor was isolated from a woman aged 45-59 years with acute or convalescent COVID-19. The CDR3 sequence: CASSYSMEWSSYEQYF. The DNA of the CDR3 is TGTGCCAGCAGTTACTCGATGGAATGGAGTTCCTACGAGCAGTACTTC.